What follows is one T cell receptor (beta chain) and its context. The data were taken from a study of blood T cell repertoires in COVID-19. The overall study: From T cells, B-cell-depleted T cells, or PBMCs came the material, which was cDNA or gDNA.

Original processing notes: Using reference gene primer amplification, nucleated cell counts were estimated. Sequencing was performed with immunoSEQ multiplex PCR; in TCRdb, only in-frame clones are kept and a portion is missing. The V and J calls and clone size come from that table; D and trimming were worked out from the DNA. Of around 190,000 clones in the sample, around 87% were seen once. Participant age was roughly 18 to 95 years, and participants resided in about two dozen US areas. This clonotype was sampled from a woman between 40 and 50 years old in a cohort exposed to, infected with or recovered from COVID-19 (not recorded which). Sequencing input: PBMCs or T cells enriched from blood (not recorded which).

The DNA for the CDR3 is TGTGCCAGCACCCCTAGGGGTTTGGGGAATTCACCCCTCCACTTT. Residues: CASTPRGLGNSPLHF. V is TRBV6-5 and J is TRBJ1-6; maybe TRBD1 (5 bases). Between the trimmed V and J ends, which lost 7 bases and 7 bases, there was a span of 17 bases. The CDR3 has 15 amino acids. CDR1 and CDR2 (germline): MNHEY, SVGAGI.